Below, 9 T cell receptor beta chains from the same sample are listed, as sequenced in a study of CD8+CD57+ T cells in acquired aplastic anemia. Genomic DNA served as template for TCR beta VDJ and CDR3 profiling. From the reads, TCRdb called clonotypes with MiXCR, one entry per CDR3 protein. The sample includes roughly 420,000 distinct CDR3 sequences, approximately 70% of them seen just once. The sequenced material came from sorted CD4+, CD8+, or CD8+CD57+ T cells (not recorded which) from PBMCs. All receptors come from a human donor in good health, serving as a control.

This chain uses TRBV7-3 with TRBJ2-7, with a tentative D call TRBD1 (6 bases). Trimming shortened V by 4 bases and J by 5 bases, and 18 bases separated the two germline ends. The CDR3 spans 15 residues. Germline lookup yields CDR1 SGHTA and CDR2 FQGTGA. The CDR3 nucleotides are TGTGCCAGCAGCTCGCAGGGGCTTACATCCGACGAGCAGTACTTC. The encoded protein is CASSSQGLTSDEQYF. Full variable domain (remainder filled in from reference TRBV7-3 and TRBJ2-7): GAGVSQTPSNKVTEKGKYVELRCDPISGHTALYWYRQSLGQGPEFLIYFQGTGAADDSGLPNDRFFAVRPEGSVSTLKIQRTERGDSAVYLCASSSQGLTSDEQYFGPGTRLTVT.

This clonotype has ten or more counts. The chain employs TRBV9 and TRBJ2-5; possibly TRBD2 for D (5 bases). The CDR3 totals 17 residues. Looked up from germline, CDR1 is SGDLS and CDR2 is YYNGEE. The V gene lost 0 bases and the J gene lost 1 base, with 16 bases spanning the gap. CDR3 sequence: CASSVGRLAEIQETQYF. The CDR3 bases are TGTGCCAGCAGCGTAGGGAGGCTGGCGGAAATCCAAGAGACCCAGTACTTC.

This clonotype appeared a single time. This chain uses TRBV20-1 with TRBJ2-7; D perhaps matches TRBD1 (6 bases). Trimming removed 4 bases at V and 5 bases at J, with 21 bases between. Germline-derived CDR1 and CDR2 are DFQATT and SNEGSKA (reference sequence). The CDR3 length is 15 residues. CDR3 in DNA: TGCAGTGCTAAGAGGGGGAAAACTAACAGGGACGAGCAGTACTTC. Its translation is CSAKRGKTNRDEQYF.

V is TRBV20-1 and J is TRBJ1-2; D might be TRBD1 (5 bases). Germline loops: CDR1 DFQATT, CDR2 SNEGSKA (reference sequence). The length of the CDR3 is 14 residues. V lost 7 bases and J lost 7, with 22 bases in between. The CDR3 sequence is CSVGRDRSGGGYTF. The CDR3 coding sequence is TGCAGTGTTGGCAGGGATAGGTCCGGCGGTGGCTACACCTTC.

This chain links TRBV7-3 with TRBJ2-1, with TRBD1 identical over 8 bases. Trimming cost V 4 bases and J 6 bases; bases outside gene matches: 11. This CDR3 has 16 residues. CDR1 and CDR2 from the germline V gene are SGHTA and FQGTGA. The CDR3 reads CASSSNRGAAINEQFF. In DNA, the CDR3 is TGTGCCAGCAGCTCCAACAGGGGGGCAGCTATCAATGAGCAGTTCTTC. The complete variable domain, with remaining parts taken from reference TRBV7-3 and TRBJ2-1, reads GAGVSQTPSNKVTEKGKYVELRCDPISGHTALYWYRQSLGQGPEFLIYFQGTGAADDSGLPNDRFFAVRPEGSVSTLKIQRTERGDSAVYLCASSSNRGAAINEQFFGPGTRLTVL.

This clonotype was seen many times. The chain couples TRBV20-1 to TRBJ1-2; a weak D match, TRBD1 (5 bases). CDR1 and CDR2 (germline): DFQATT, SNEGSKA (reference sequence). The V and J ends lost 3 bases and 6 bases respectively, with 11 bases between them. The CDR3 extends over 12 amino acids. CDR3 sequence: CSASRVTDGYTF. The CDR3, as DNA: TGCAGTGCTAGTCGAGTGACAGATGGCTACACCTTC.

This clonotype came up a few times. A clone one base away is much larger, so this may be a read error. The J gene is TRBJ1-4, the V gene TRBV6-2 or TRBV6-3, with D unclear. CDR3 size: 11 residues. Per the germline V gene, CDR1 is MNHEY and CDR2 is SVGEGT. The CDR3 DNA sequence: TGTGCCAGCAGTCGCAACGAAAAACTGCTTTTT. It is translated as CASSRNEKLLF.

Note on this clonotype: At one boundary the junction diverges from the germline segment, which might be a read error. The chain carries TRBV20-1 and TRBJ1-2, with D tentatively TRBD1 (6 bases). This CDR3 has 12 amino acids. Germline CDR1 is DFQATT and CDR2 is SNEGSKA (reference sequence). CDR3 in DNA: TGCAGTGCTAGAGTCGGGGTCGGGGGCTCCACCTTC. Residues: CSARVGVGGSTF.

Here the CDR3 reads CASSDTNTFF. In DNA, the CDR3 is TGTGCCAGTAGTGACACGAATACGTTCTTC. The genes are TRBV19 and TRBJ2-1; no clear D gene. Germline V gives CDR1 LNHDA, CDR2 SQIVND (reference sequence). The CDR3 covers 10 residues. Trimming cost V 5 bases and J 15 bases, with 11 bases left between them.